The present T cell receptor beta chain was sequenced within a study of STAT5B mutations in CD4+ large granular lymphocyte leukemia. General study findings and limits: About a quarter of private leukemic clonotypes occurred rarely in other patients' non-leukemic repertoires.

V shed 4 bases and J shed 5 bases, with 11 bases lying between them. Germline CDR1 reads LGHNA; CDR2 reads YSLEER. The CDR3 runs 13 residues. About this clone: Its antigen is still unknown.

This was a survey-level run. The method was immunoSEQ multiplex PCR; TCRdb's version includes in-frame clones alone and lacks a portion of them. The sample has some 20,000 clones, 78% seen once; the top ten hold about 0.4%. V gene TRBV4-3 combines with J gene TRBJ2-5, with D maybe TRBD2 (5 bases). This TCR was sampled from a human donor in good health. Sequencing was done on a sample of CD4+ T cells from blood buffy coats. The CDR3: CASSRGSGETQYF. CDR3 nucleotides: TGCGCCAGCAGCCGAGGGTCTGGGGAGACCCAGTACTTC.